Sequencing of this TCR beta chain was carried out in a study of spatial heterogeneity in lung cancer. This clonotype was seen only a few times. This CDR3 has 15 amino acids. V shed 6 bases, J shed 3 bases, and the junction held 8 bases outside the gene matches. Germline V lookup: CDR1 MNHEY, CDR2 SVGAGI. Time point described: blood at routine non-recurrence follow-up after resection. TCRdb recomputed calls from the 5' RACE reads with MiXCR, one row per CDR3 protein. In the table there are fewer than 150,000 distinct CDR3 sequences, 11% of which are singletons. This receptor was obtained from a female donor with early-stage non-small cell lung cancer. V is TRBV6-5 and J is TRBJ1-5; 7 bases fit TRBD1. The material was PBMCs, obtained at follow-up. In DNA, the CDR3 is TGTGCCAGCAGCCCCCAAAAGGGGGCCAATCAGCCCCAGCATTTT. Residues: CASSPQKGANQPQHF.